The source of this TCR beta chain is a study of liver allograft versus peripheral blood T cells (dated by TCRdb to the early 2020s). About the full investigation: In liver transplant recipients, the study looked at T cell receptor repertoires in the peripheral blood and set them against the repertoires found within the transplanted livers. Summary of the overall study and its limitations: The T cell receptor repertoires within liver allografts were reported to be different from the T cell receptor repertoires detected in peripheral blood.

The sequencer listed for this sample is Illumina MiSeq. TCRdb redid the processing of the public reads, applying fastp at Q25 and MiXCR, and retained in-frame beta chains. Rows merge per CDR3 protein into single entries with the most common DNA and genes. This sample has 15,000 or so distinct CDR3 sequences in its table, and about 26% of those were observed once. The top ten clones comprise approximately 2.2% of the sample. From the germline V gene, CDR1 is KGHDR and CDR2 is SFDVKD. Clipping removes 4 bases from V and 7 bases from J, with 3 as the unmatched junction base count. Inclusive of the bounding cysteine and phenylalanine, the CDR3 is 16 residues long. Only the CDR3 DNA is retained, 48 bases long and in frame from the first base. This clonotype is classified as medium-sized (0.01 to 0.1%). Its antigen is unknown. No base qualities exist here, and no much larger clone lies one base off it.

The clonotype was recovered from a human patient who had a liver transplant. Some T cells present after a transplant may be cells of the graft donor. This sequence uses TRBV24-1 and TRBJ2-2; 15 junctional bases match TRBD2. The CDR3 has the sequence CATSDRTSGRGGELFF. DNA sequence: TGTGCCACCAGTGACCGGACTAGCGGGAGGGGCGGGGAGCTGTTTTTT.